One and the same sample provided the 20 T cell receptor beta chains below, sequenced in a study of control samples from healthy donors and cancer patients (TCRdb year 2020). Preparation of the library involved the immunoSEQ multiplex PCR assay. TCRdb took this table from immuneACCESS and kept in-frame rearrangements with V and J called. Such tables lack part of the clones; where checked against another copy, unresolved V genes explain under half of the gap, and the rest is unexplained. This sample comprises 95,000 to 150,000 clones, roughly 92% of them detected only once. In total, the top ten clones hold 0.58% of the sample. Sample: PBMCs. These receptors were collected from an elderly man with head and neck cancer.

This clone was seen once. This chain connects TRBV7-2 to TRBJ2-3; perhaps D is TRBD1 or TRBD2 (5 bases each). The CDR3 covers 16 residues. Trimming stripped 4 bases from V and 1 base from J, with 15 bases between. Per germline, CDR1 SGHTA and CDR2 FQGNSA. The chain's CDR3 is CASSSGISRGTDTQYF. In DNA form, the CDR3 reads TGTGCCAGCAGCTCCGGGATTAGCAGGGGCACAGATACGCAGTATTTT.

The V and J genes are TRBV5-8 and TRBJ1-5; 9 bases are a match to TRBD1. In germline, CDR1 is SGHTS, CDR2 YDEGEE. The CDR3 has 16 residues. V was clipped by 4 bases and J by 2 bases; unmatched bases: 7. CDR3: CASSPGTGYGNQPQHF. The CDR3 coding sequence is TGTGCCAGCAGCCCGGGGACAGGGTATGGCAATCAGCCCCAGCATTTT.

For the CDR3, the DNA is TGTGCCTGGAGTGGAAGTAGCTCTGGAAACACCATATATTTT. It codes for CAWSGSSSGNTIYF. The rearrangement uses TRBV30 and TRBJ1-3; D unresolved. The CDR3 spans 14 residues. The V gene's germline CDR1 is GTSNPN and CDR2 SVGIG (reference sequence). V was cut by 1 base and J by 0 bases, with 7 bases left in between.

This rearrangement joins TRBV2 to TRBJ2-7, with 11 bases fitting TRBD2. The CDR3 is 12 residues long. V dropped 10 bases and J dropped 9; count of bases not matched to a gene: 8. Germline V gene lookup returns CDR1 SNHLY and CDR2 FYNNEI. CDR3 DNA sequence: TGTGCCACCCGGTGGGGACTAGCGGTGCAGTACTTC. Residues: CATRWGLAVQYF.

This clone has just one count. The gene calls are TRBV5-1 and TRBJ2-1, with a weak D call TRBD1 (5 bases). CDR1 is SGHRS and CDR2 is YFSETQ in the germline V gene. V lost 0 bases to trimming and J lost 6 bases, with 16 bases between them. This CDR3 is 16 amino acids long. In nucleotides, the CDR3 is TGCGCCAGCAGCTTGGGTCGCCAGGGTAGGGGCAATGAGCAGTTCTTC. This encodes CASSLGRQGRGNEQFF.

V gene TRBV7-9 combines with J gene TRBJ1-2; 8 bases are shared with TRBD1. This CDR3 region has 14 residues. With 4 bases clipped from V and 4 bases from J, the junction kept 5 bases outside the gene matches. CDR1 is SEHNR and CDR2 is FQNEAQ in the germline V gene (reference sequence). The CDR3 DNA is TGTGCCAGCAGCTCCGGGACAGGACCCTATGGCTACACCTTC. It specifies CASSSGTGPYGYTF.

J is TRBJ2-7 and V is TRBV21-1; the table's D call of TRBD2 was not tested on the DNA. TRBV21-1 is noted as a pseudogene. This CDR3 is 14 amino acids long. The CDR3 nucleotides are TGTGCCAGCAGCAACACCAACCTAGCCTACGAGCAGTACTTC. Residues: CASSNTNLAYEQYF.

This chain joins TRBV2 and TRBJ1-2; D gene unclear. Germline CDR1 SNHLY, CDR2 FYNNEI. The length of the CDR3 is 13 residues. Trimming cost V 1 base and J 4 bases, with 7 bases left between them. The DNA for the CDR3 is TGTGCCAGCAGTGAAGGGGGTGGCTATGGCTACACCTTC. It specifies CASSEGGGYGYTF.

For this clone: This specimen includes other DNA sequences encoding the same CDR3. V and J are TRBV6-1 and TRBJ1-6, with D perhaps TRBD1 (5 bases). Trimming pared 3 bases from V and 6 bases from J, leaving 9 bases between. The germline gives CDR1 MNHNS, CDR2 SASEGT. The CDR3 has 14 amino acids. CDR3 sequence reads: CASSDRQGNSPLHF. Here the CDR3 DNA reads TGTGCCAGCAGTGACAGGCAGGGTAATTCACCCCTCCACTTT.

CDR3 nucleotides: TGTGCCAGCAGCTTAGGACTAGCGGGGTACAATGAGCAGTTCTTC. This encodes CASSLGLAGYNEQFF. The chain has TRBV11-3 and TRBJ2-1; 11 bases agree with TRBD2. Germline lookup yields CDR1 SGHNT and CDR2 YENEEA. The CDR3 spans 15 residues. Unmatched junction bases numbered 0, after V lost 1 base and J lost 4 bases.

The chain employs TRBV19 and TRBJ1-6; no firm D call. V lost 10 bases and J 0 bases, leaving 7 bases between the germline ends. The CDR3 consists of 13 residues. The V gene's germline CDR1 is LNHDA and CDR2 SQIVND (reference sequence). In DNA, the CDR3 is TGTGCCACCCAGGACTCCTATAATTCACCCCTCCACTTT. It encodes CATQDSYNSPLHF. The whole variable domain, filled in from reference TRBV19 and TRBJ1-6, reads DGGITQSPKYLFRKEGQNVTLSCEQNLNHDAMYWYRQDPGQGLRLIYYSQIVNDFQKGDIAEGYSVSREKKESFPLTVTSAQKNPTAFYLCATQDSYNSPLHFGNGTRLTVT.

The chain employs TRBV5-1 and TRBJ1-1, with 7 bases aligning to TRBD1. The CDR3 is 15 residues long. Per the germline V gene, CDR1 is SGHRS and CDR2 is YFSETQ. After removal of 2 bases from V and 3 bases from J, the junction contained 7 bases not matched to a gene. The CDR3 is CASSLAGTADTEAFF. DNA of the CDR3: TGCGCCAGCAGCTTAGCCGGGACAGCGGACACTGAAGCTTTCTTT.

The rearrangement uses TRBV5-1 and TRBJ1-2, with 8 bases identical to TRBD1. The CDR3 sequence is 14 residues long. The V gene end was trimmed by 4 bases and the J gene end by 6 bases; junction bases not matched to a gene: 8. Germline V gene lookup returns CDR1 SGHRS and CDR2 YFSETQ. CDR3 DNA sequence: TGCGCCAGCAGCGTGGGACAGGACCTAAATGGCTACACCTTC. This encodes CASSVGQDLNGYTF.

This rearrangement joins TRBV7-2 to TRBJ2-1; perhaps TRBD2 as D (5 bases). CDR1 is SGHTA, CDR2 FQGNSA, per germline. V was pared by 6 bases and J by 7 bases, with 22 bases between. This CDR3 region has 16 residues. The DNA for the CDR3 is TGTGCCAGCAGTCCAGTTCAGGACTGGCCGAGTAATGAGCAGTTCTTC. Translated: CASSPVQDWPSNEQFF.

The gene calls are TRBV4-1 and TRBJ2-3; 7 positions match TRBD1. V dropped 6 bases and J dropped 4; count of bases not matched to a gene: 4. Germline V gene data show CDR1 as MGHRA and CDR2 as YSYEKL. The CDR3 is 13 amino acids. The CDR3: CASRPTGADTQYF. For the CDR3, the DNA is TGCGCCAGCAGACCAACAGGGGCAGATACGCAGTATTTT.

V and J are TRBV6-5 and TRBJ2-6, with a possible D match to TRBD1 (6 bases). This CDR3 region has 15 residues. Germline V gene data show CDR1 as MNHEY and CDR2 as SVGAGI. The V and J ends lost 5 bases and 0 bases respectively, with 8 bases between them. CDR3 residues: CASSRQASGANVLTF. In DNA, the CDR3 is TGTGCCAGCAGTCGACAGGCCTCTGGGGCCAACGTCCTGACTTTC.

This clone was seen only a few times. This sequence joins TRBV30 and TRBJ1-2, with TRBD1 as a possible D gene (6 bases). This CDR3 comprises 14 residues. The ends were cut back, 8 bases at V and 6 bases at J, with 22 bases in the middle. CDR1 GTSNPN and CDR2 SVGIG come from the germline V gene (reference sequence). The CDR3 protein is CAENRGRQANGYTF. The CDR3 DNA reads as TGTGCCGAGAACCGGGGGCGGCAAGCGAATGGCTACACCTTC.

The chain employs TRBV7-9 and TRBJ1-1; D is unclear. With 3 bases removed from V and 3 bases from J, the gap between germline ends came to 8 bases. The CDR3 loop spans 13 amino acids. Germline CDR1 is SEHNR and CDR2 is FQNEAQ (reference sequence). CDR3 DNA: TGTGCCAGCAGCTTGGAATGGGACACTGAAGCTTTCTTT. Amino acids: CASSLEWDTEAFF. Combining the CDR3 with reference TRBV7-9 and TRBJ1-1 gives the whole variable domain DTGVSQNPRHKITKRGQNVTFRCDPISEHNRLYWYRQTLGQGPEFLTYFQNEAQLEKSRLLSDRFSAERPKGSFSTLEIQRTEQGDSAMYLCASSLEWDTEAFFGQGTRLTVV.

The genes are TRBV6-1 and TRBJ1-1; D gene uncertain. Germline V gene lookup returns CDR1 MNHNS and CDR2 SASEGT. The CDR3 is 14 residues long. V was trimmed by 2 bases and J by 1 base, leaving 8 bases between them. The CDR3 DNA follows: TGTGCCAGCAGTGAACACAGTGCGAACACTGAAGCTTTCTTT. This codes for CASSEHSANTEAFF.

This clone occurred once. CDR3: CASSLEGQGAGGYTF. CDR3 bases: TGTGCCAGCAGCTTGGAAGGACAGGGGGCTGGTGGCTACACCTTC. V gene TRBV5-4 combines with J gene TRBJ1-2; 11 positions match TRBD1. This CDR3 has 15 residues. Losses at the gene ends were 0 bases for V and 7 bases for J; bases not matched to a gene: 5. Germline V gene lookup returns CDR1 SGHNT and CDR2 YYREEE (reference sequence).